This entry lists 10 T cell receptor beta chains sequenced from one sample in a study of blood T cell repertoires in COVID-19. Only in-frame clones appear in the TCRdb table, and some are missing; sequencing was by immunoSEQ multiplex PCR. The sample shows about 59,000 clones, 70% to 85% of them seen only once. Sequenced: peripheral blood. These receptors were collected from an elderly man with acute or convalescent COVID-19.

V gene TRBV7-4 combines with J gene TRBJ2-1; 7 bases fit TRBD2. This CDR3 spans 17 amino acids. The V segment lost 5 bases and the J segment 0 bases; nucleotides outside the gene matches: 10. Per germline, CDR1 SGHVT and CDR2 SQSDAQ. CDR3 nucleotides: TGTGCCAGCAGCACCCGACTAAGCGGGACCTCCTACAATGAGCAGTTCTTC. It codes for CASSTRLSGTSYNEQFF.

The chain joins TRBV5-1 to TRBJ1-2; a possible D gene is TRBD1 (6 bases). CDR3 length equals 12 residues. Trimming took 3 bases from V and 8 from J, leaving 11 bases between them. Germline values: CDR1 SGHRS, CDR2 YFSETQ. The CDR3 sequence is CASSSGTSGYTF. In DNA, the CDR3 is TGCGCCAGCAGCTCTGGGACATCCGGCTACACCTTC. Supplemented by reference TRBV5-1 and TRBJ1-2, the full variable domain reads KAGVTQTPRYLIKTRGQQVTLSCSPISGHRSVSWYQQTPGQGLQFLFEYFSETQRNKGNFPGRFSGRQFSNSRSEMNVSTLELGDSALYLCASSSGTSGYTFGSGTRLTVV.

The V gene is TRBV2, the J gene TRBJ1-2, with a weak D call TRBD1 (5 bases). In germline, CDR1 is SNHLY, CDR2 FYNNEI. The CDR3 runs 14 residues. The V gene lost 6 bases and the J gene lost 8 bases, with 19 bases spanning the gap. The CDR3 nucleotides are TGTGCCAGCAGGGGGGACTCGCCTGTCGGGGGCTACACCTTC. Translation: CASRGDSPVGGYTF.

This rearrangement joins TRBV3-1 (or the pseudogene TRBV3-2) to TRBJ2-3, with 11 bases aligning to TRBD2. This CDR3 is built from 16 residues. The germline gives CDR1 LGHDT, CDR2 YNNKEL (reference sequence). The V gene end was trimmed by 2 bases and the J gene end by 3 bases; junction bases not matched to a gene: 4. The CDR3 loop reads CASSQQGLAETDTQYF. In DNA, the CDR3 is TGTGCCAGCAGCCAACAGGGACTAGCGGAAACAGATACGCAGTATTTT.

The rearrangement links TRBV3-1 (or the pseudogene TRBV3-2) to TRBJ1-1; no firm D call. Trimming took 4 bases from V and 1 from J, leaving 13 bases between them. The CDR3 has 15 amino acids. Germline V CDR1 and CDR2: LGHDT, YNNKEL (reference sequence). CDR3 in amino acids: CASSRTAGRNTEAFF. The CDR3 bases are TGTGCCAGCAGCCGAACAGCGGGGAGGAACACTGAAGCTTTCTTT.

The chain joins TRBV6-5 to TRBJ1-4; tentative D call: TRBD1 (5 bases). The CDR3 length is 15 residues. Germline V gene sequence: CDR1 MNHEY, CDR2 SVGAGI. V was trimmed by 6 bases and J by 3 bases, leaving 14 bases between them. This CDR3 reads CASRGQGGANEKLFF. Here the CDR3 DNA reads TGTGCCAGCAGAGGCCAGGGAGGAGCTAATGAAAAACTGTTTTTT.

This clone came up a few times. This sequence joins TRBV5-1 and TRBJ2-7; TRBD2 might be the D (5 bases). Germline-derived CDR1 and CDR2 are SGHRS and YFSETQ. V was trimmed by 7 bases and J by 4 bases, leaving 12 bases between them. CDR3 size: 12 residues. CDR3 bases: TGCGCCAGCTCAAGCGGAAATTACGAGCAGTACTTC. Residues: CASSSGNYEQYF.

CDR3 loop: CASSTGQGDNTEAFF. The CDR3 DNA follows: TGCGCCAGCAGCACCGGACAGGGCGACAACACTGAAGCTTTCTTT. The chain has TRBV5-1 and TRBJ1-1, with TRBD1 identical over 8 bases. Looked up from germline, CDR1 is SGHRS and CDR2 is YFSETQ. The V gene end was trimmed by 4 bases and the J gene end by 2 bases; junction bases not matched to a gene: 7. This CDR3 comprises 15 residues. Full variable domain (rest looked up from reference TRBV5-1 and TRBJ1-1): KAGVTQTPRYLIKTRGQQVTLSCSPISGHRSVSWYQQTPGQGLQFLFEYFSETQRNKGNFPGRFSGRQFSNSRSEMNVSTLELGDSALYLCASSTGQGDNTEAFFGQGTRLTVV.

This sequence joins TRBV5-1 and TRBJ2-5; possibly TRBD1 for D (5 bases). Germline CDR1 and CDR2: SGHRS and YFSETQ. CDR3 length equals 13 residues. The V end lost 4 bases, the J end lost 4 bases, and 11 bases lay between the germline ends. The CDR3 sequence: CASSADSGETQYF. The CDR3 DNA follows: TGCGCCAGCAGCGCTGACAGTGGAGAGACCCAGTACTTC.

This chain uses TRBV28 with TRBJ2-5, with TRBD2 identical over 12 bases. Germline V CDR1 and CDR2: MDHEN, SYDVKM. The V gene end was trimmed by 4 bases and the J gene end by 5 bases; junction bases not matched to a gene: 5. There are 15 residues in the CDR3. The CDR3 spells CASSSLAGGGETQYF. CDR3 bases: TGTGCCAGCAGTTCCCTAGCGGGAGGGGGCGAGACCCAGTACTTC. The variable domain in full, completed from reference TRBV28 and TRBJ2-5, reads DVKVTQSSRYLVKRTGEKVFLECVQDMDHENMFWYRQDPGLGLRLIYFSYDVKMKEKGDIPEGYSVSREKKERFSLILESASTNQTSMYLCASSSLAGGGETQYFGPGTRLLVL.